The clone carrying this T cell receptor (beta chain) was recorded a few times. Its antigen is unknown. This specimen comes from a study of blood T cells in healthy people across ages. Trimming took 6 bases from V and 6 from J; bases not matched to a gene: 10. The CDR3 contains 14 residues. CDR1 and CDR2 from the germline V gene are MNHEY and SVGAGI. Sample-barcoded 5' priming and a J-beta primer mix drove a second PCR of about 7 to 12 cycles. TCRdb re-derived calls from the 5' RACE reads in MiXCR, one entry per CDR3 protein. Of about 640,000 distinct CDR3 sequences in the sample, about 30% are singletons; the top ten hold roughly 14%. Study-wide results and limits: A strong correlation between TCR beta diversity and naive T cell percentage was seen.

The J gene is TRBJ1-2, the V gene TRBV6-5, with 7 bases fitting TRBD1. The receptor comes from a woman aged 80 or over in good health. The sample consisted of blood. CDR3 protein: CASRPAGGLDGYTF. CDR3 sequence (DNA): TGTGCCAGCAGGCCCGCAGGGGGGCTCGATGGCTACACCTTC.